This T cell receptor beta chain was sequenced during a study of cytomegalovirus exposure and HLA in healthy donors. Turning to the study itself: Earlier, 150 million to 200 million T cells were analyzed, and fewer than 120 million unique TCR beta sequences were found among them. Whole-study findings and limits: A missense DCLRE1C variant was associated with V- and J-gene trimming of TCR beta chains in a later analysis, and an independent cohort replicated the association. The study recorded 150 to 200 TCR beta chains that were cytomegalovirus-associated. A later analysis showed HLA-associated TCR beta chains outstripping equally common others in clonal expansion.

In the PCR, 60 Vbeta and 13 Jbeta primers were used. Using immunoSEQ multiplex PCR, the repertoire was profiled, and TCRdb retains in-frame clones only, with some absent. Here the sample spans around 41,000 clones, over 60% being singletons. This clone has a handful of counts. Its antigen is undetermined. The CDR3 runs 13 residues. The germline V gene encodes CDR1 MNHNS and CDR2 SASEGT. With 2 bases removed from V and 5 bases from J, the gap between germline ends came to 7 bases. The sequence derives from a middle-aged man in good health and CMV-seronegative. This chain uses TRBV6-1 with TRBJ1-5, with D unresolved. Sequencing was carried out using PBMCs. Here the CDR3 DNA reads TGTGCCAGCAGTGAACATCAGGATCAGCCCCAGCATTTT. It codes for CASSEHQDQPQHF.